The rows below give T cell receptor beta chains drawn from one sample of a study of long-term antiretroviral therapy in people with HIV. Produced via immunoSEQ multiplex PCR; TCRdb's table is partial and in-frame only. The repertoire has 13,000 to 15,000 clones, 70% to 90% of them found once; the top ten carry about 9.9%. Specimen: unsorted PBMCs, collected 6.2 years after starting antiretroviral therapy. The source of these receptors is a man in his forties with HIV. The CDR3 runs from the conserved cysteine through the conserved F or W. A D gene is named only where the DNA matches it firmly. Not every row has a clone size; where given, it reads once, few, many or a size class.

.	TRBV4-3	TRBJ2-3	.	CASSVGVSSTDTQYF	TGCGCCAGCAGTGTCGGTGTTTCTAGCACAGATACGCAGTATTTT
.	TRBV5-1	TRBJ1-1	.	CASSYQWGGTEAFF	TGCGCCAGCAGCTATCAATGGGGGGGCACTGAAGCTTTCTTT
.	TRBV11-3	TRBJ2-7	TRBD1	CASSFGQGNYEQYF	TGTGCCAGCAGCTTCGGACAGGGGAACTACGAGCAGTACTTC
.	TRBV7-3	TRBJ2-2	.	CASSFLGGGELFF	TGTGCCAGCAGCTTCCTGGGGGGCGGGGAGCTGTTTTTT
.	TRBV5-1	TRBJ2-5	TRBD2	CASSPQGSGSLQETQYF	TGCGCCAGCAGCCCCCAGGGGAGCGGGAGCCTGCAAGAGACCCAGTACTTC
.	TRBV19	TRBJ2-1	TRBD2	CASSPTLAGSEQFF	TGTGCCAGTAGTCCAACCCTAGCGGGCAGTGAGCAGTTCTTC
.	TRBV5-1	TRBJ2-3	TRBD2	CASSTGLAGSYSTDTQYF	TGCGCCAGCAGCACGGGACTAGCGGGGAGCTATAGCACAGATACGCAGTATTTT
.	TRBV5-4	TRBJ2-2	TRBD1	CASSGQGLGASTGELFF	TGTGCCAGCAGTGGACAGGGTTTGGGGGCGAGCACCGGGGAGCTGTTTTTT
.	TRBV27	TRBJ2-1	.	CASSFSPYNEQFF	TGTGCCAGCAGTTTCAGTCCGTACAATGAGCAGTTCTTC
.	TRBV5-8	TRBJ1-1	.	CASTMGFRGWKNTEAFF	TGTGCCAGCACCATGGGGTTCCGGGGTTGGAAGAACACTGAAGCTTTCTTT
once	TRBV27	TRBJ2-7	TRBD2	CASSSGSFYEQYF	TGTGCCAGCAGTAGCGGGAGTTTCTACGAGCAGTACTTC
.	TRBV7-8	TRBJ1-2	TRBD1	CASRLQGDYGYTF	TGTGCCAGCAGGCTACAGGGGGACTATGGCTACACCTTC
.	TRBV5-1	TRBJ1-2	.	CASSLDRDGSFYGYTF	TGCGCCAGCAGCTTGGACCGGGACGGATCATTCTATGGCTACACCTTC
few	TRBV4-3	TRBJ2-4	TRBD1	CASSQDRGQWAKNIQYF	TGCGCCAGCAGCCAAGACAGGGGGCAGTGGGCCAAAAACATTCAGTACTTC
.	TRBV5-1	TRBJ2-7	.	CASSLSGGLLYEQYF	TGCGCCAGCAGTCTATCCGGGGGGCTCCTCTACGAGCAGTACTTC
.	TRBV5-5	TRBJ1-3	.	CASRNGGGAGNTIYF	TGTGCCAGCAGGAATGGTGGGGGGGCTGGAAACACCATATATTTT
.	TRBV4-2	TRBJ1-1	.	CASSLPGSTEAFF	TGTGCCAGCAGCCTACCAGGGTCGACTGAAGCTTTCTTT
once	TRBV18	TRBJ1-3	.	CASSRDNTGNTIYF	TGTGCCAGCTCCAGGGATAACACGGGAAACACCATATATTTT
.	TRBV9	TRBJ2-7	.	CASSVTGPSYEQYF	TGTGCCAGCAGCGTAACAGGTCCCTCCTACGAGCAGTACTTC
.	TRBV6-5	TRBJ2-2	.	CASSYSTGTTGELFF	TGTGCCAGCAGTTACTCGACGGGGACCACCGGGGAGCTGTTTTTT
.	TRBV28	TRBJ2-5	TRBD2	CASKTTIASGIETQYF	TGTGCCAGCAAAACCACCATCGCTAGCGGGATAGAGACCCAGTACTTC
.	TRBV5-6	TRBJ2-1	.	CASSYWGLNEQFF	TGTGCCAGCAGCTACTGGGGGTTAAATGAGCAGTTCTTC
.	TRBV5-8	TRBJ1-5	.	CASSAGLLTWQPQHF	TGTGCCAGCAGCGCGGGACTCCTCACGTGGCAGCCCCAGCATTTT
.	TRBV27	TRBJ2-7	.	CASSLRPGPYEQYF	TGTGCCAGCAGTTTACGTCCAGGACCCTACGAGCAGTACTTC
once	TRBV5-1	TRBJ1-2	.	CASSSGIGYTF	TGCGCCAGCAGTTCGGGGATTGGCTACACCTTC
.	TRBV5-6	TRBJ1-4	.	CASSLVRGEKLFF	TGTGCCAGCAGCTTGGTCCGGGGCGAAAAACTGTTTTTT
.	TRBV5-6	TRBJ2-7	TRBD1	CASRSGTGIYEQYF	TGTGCCAGCAGATCCGGGACAGGGATCTACGAGCAGTACTTC
.	TRBV9	TRBJ2-1	TRBD2	CASSVAAGDLGWSSYNEQFF	TGTGCCAGCAGCGTAGCGGCGGGGGACTTAGGTTGGAGCTCCTACAATGAGCAGTTCTTC
.	TRBV5-1	TRBJ1-5	.	CASRLGSGSNQPQHF	TGCGCCAGCCGACTCGGATCGGGTAGCAATCAGCCCCAGCATTTT
.	TRBV6-5	TRBJ2-2	.	CASSLRATNTGELFF	TGTGCCAGCAGTCTTAGGGCTACGAACACCGGGGAGCTGTTTTTT
.	TRBV19	TRBJ1-1	.	CASSIKSLVPPEAFF	TGTGCCAGTAGTATAAAAAGTTTGGTGCCGCCCGAAGCTTTCTTT
.	TRBV27	TRBJ1-2	.	CASSSRGYGYTF	TGTGCCAGCAGTTCTCGTGGCTATGGCTACACCTTC
few	TRBV7-6	TRBJ1-2	.	CASSLKGSYGYTF	TGTGCCAGCAGCTTAAAAGGAAGCTATGGCTACACCTTC
.	TRBV15	TRBJ2-1	.	CATSRDRQGLNNEQFF	TGTGCCACCAGCAGAGATCGGCAGGGGCTCAACAATGAGCAGTTCTTC
.	TRBV9	TRBJ2-2	.	CASSVGGRGGTGELFF	TGTGCCAGCAGCGTAGGCGGGCGGGGCGGCACCGGGGAGCTGTTTTTT
.	TRBV9	TRBJ2-1	TRBD2	CASSVVASGGFAQFF	TGTGCCAGCAGCGTAGTAGCCAGCGGGGGCTTTGCGCAGTTCTTC
.	TRBV10-3	TRBJ2-2	TRBD2	CASTSGSSAGELFF	TGTGCCTCTACTAGCGGGAGTTCTGCCGGGGAGCTGTTTTTT
.	TRBV5-6	TRBJ2-4	.	CASSLLFLTENIQYF	TGTGCCAGCAGCTTGTTATTCCTAACAGAAAACATTCAGTACTTC
.	TRBV30	TRBJ1-5	TRBD1	CAYGTGGGTNQPQHF	TGTGCCTACGGGACAGGGGGGGGGACCAATCAGCCCCAGCATTTT
.	TRBV6-5	TRBJ2-7	TRBD1	CASSYSGQGSYEQYF	TGTGCCAGCAGTTACTCGGGACAGGGATCCTACGAGCAGTACTTC
once	TRBV2	TRBJ2-1	.	CASGGRGGQNEQFF	TGTGCCAGTGGGGGGAGGGGCGGACAGAATGAGCAGTTCTTC
.	TRBV23-1	TRBJ2-5	TRBD1	CASSHHSRQGMVTQYF	TGCGCCAGCAGTCACCACTCACGACAGGGGATGGTGACCCAGTACTTC